In its sample, the clone carrying this T cell receptor beta chain was seen many times. Amplified TCR beta CDR3 regions were obtained using RNA transcripts as template. Following a first-round RT-PCR that used HTBI primers, a second-round multiplex PCR was carried out. MiXCR, run by TCRdb on the multiplex PCR reads, gives a single entry per CDR3 protein. Here the sample spans 40,000 or so distinct CDR3 sequences, 52% being singletons. Ophthalmopathy was moderately-to-severely active, CAS at least 3, NOSPECS at least 4, lasting under 3 months. This sample is drawn from a study of Graves' ophthalmopathy and Graves' hyperthyroidism. Specimen: peripheral blood. This receptor was obtained from an adult man with Graves' ophthalmopathy.

CDR3 sequence (DNA): TGCGCCAGCAGCCTACAGGGTTATGAGCAGTTCTTC. This translates into CASSLQGYEQFF. The chain couples TRBV4-3 to TRBJ2-1; possibly TRBD1 for D (6 bases). Germline CDR1 LGHNA, CDR2 YSLEER. V lost 4 bases to trimming and J lost 8 bases, with 9 bases between them. There are 12 residues in the CDR3.